Given below is one T cell receptor beta chain in context. In this sample, this clone turned up once. Its antigen is unknown. No qualities accompany the bases; no much larger clone lies one base away. The germline V gene encodes CDR1 SGHAT and CDR2 FQNNGV. V is cut by 2 bases and J by 10 bases, and the space between the germline ends is 12 bases. The CDR3 covers 14 residues, taking in both the cysteine and the phenylalanine. The kept DNA is CDR3 alone, 42 bases in frame from the first base. The data derive from a study of blood T cell repertoires in COVID-19 (TCRdb year 2020). A note on the overall study: Collaborator samples came from the United States, Italy and Spain and covered acute and convalescent phases of COVID-19. HLA class I and class II types, where available, came from metadata supplied by the sample provider rather than from assay-based typing. Subjects who had been exposed to COVID-19, were actively infected with it, or had recovered from it provided the deeply sampled blood TCRbeta repertoires that made up the dataset. Nearly every sample came with metadata listing a de-identified subject ID, COVID-19 status, age in years and sex. The samples were drawn from the first 160 participants of the ongoing ImmuneRACE study and from 1,200 or so subjects provided by 6 global collaborators. The prospective study material was composed of cDNA or gDNA derived from T cells, B-cell-depleted T cells, or PBMCs. The repertoires were made available in a free public database intended to serve as a resource for research on the immune response to SARS-CoV-2.

The collaborating institutions used their own protocols to collect whole blood in K2EDTA tubes. For TCRbeta analysis, collaborators shipped samples as frozen whole blood, isolated PBMCs, or DNA extracted from either of those sample types. Study-wide findings and limitations: Clinical and demographic metadata were provided uncurated, with the amount varying by source and participant.

The immunoSEQ Assay, a bias-controlled multiplex PCR, was used to amplify TCRbeta CDR3 regions from genomic DNA. In the original analysis: The number of nucleated cells in each sample was estimated by amplification of reference gene primers within the assay. To quantify the absolute abundance of each unique TCRbeta CDR3 rearrangement, sequence reads were collapsed and filtered. For each sample, productive Simpson clonality was calculated by taking the square root of Simpson's diversity index across productive rearrangements. TCRdb retrieved this table from immuneACCESS and kept in-frame rearrangements only. Not all clones are present; in checked studies, unresolved V genes account for under half, and no reason is known for the remainder. The V and J calls and clone size come from that table; D and trimming were worked out from the DNA. This sample lists about 55,000 clones; around nine tenths were detected once. The ten largest clones represent 13% to 15% of the sample.

This receptor was identified in a human donor with active COVID-19. The donor label of this sample is uncertain. The sequence links TRBV11-2 to TRBJ1-6; the D segment could be TRBD1, given 5 matching bases. The sequencing input was peripheral blood. The CDR3 is CASSLSRGGSPLHF. The DNA reads TGTGCCAGCAGCTTAAGTAGGGGTGGCTCACCCCTCCACTTT.